This entry lists 25 T cell receptor beta chains sequenced from one sample in a study of identical twins. TCRdb redid the calling of the 5' RACE reads with MiXCR, one entry per CDR3 protein. Of 450,000 to 500,000 distinct CDR3 sequences listed, roughly an eighth were seen once; the top ten hold about 1%. The same data also went into a second study, on yellow fever vaccine responses in identical twins.

Sequenced input: CD4+ T cells sorted from blood. These receptors all stem from a woman under 30 in good health.

Remarks on this clonotype: The junction differs from germline at one of its ends, possibly a read error. V is TRBV15 and J is TRBJ2-1; TRBD1 matches at 8 bases. The germline V gene has CDR1 LNHNV and CDR2 YYDKDF (reference sequence). The CDR3 covers 17 residues. Here the CDR3 reads CASSRTGGSGSYNEQFF. CDR3 DNA: TGTGCCTCCAGCAGAACAGGGGGTTCAGGCTCCTACAATGAGCAGTTCTTC.

This clonotype has just a few counts. V is TRBV18 and J is TRBJ2-1; 9 bases agree with TRBD1. V lost 3 bases to trimming and J lost 2 bases; unmatched junction nucleotides: 5. Germline V gives CDR1 KGHSH, CDR2 LQKENI. The CDR3 extends over 16 amino acids. CDR3 sequence reads: CASSPVQGAAYNEQFF. CDR3 DNA sequence: TGTGCCAGCTCACCGGTACAGGGGGCAGCCTACAATGAGCAGTTCTTC.

This clonotype was seen only a few times. The J gene is TRBJ2-1, the V gene TRBV6-2 or TRBV6-3; D perhaps matches TRBD2 (6 bases). Looked up from germline, CDR1 is MNHEY and CDR2 is SVGEGT. Trimming left V 9 bases short and J 0 bases short, with 9 bases between. The CDR3 is 13 amino acids. Written as DNA, the CDR3 is TGTGCCAGTTACGGGAGCTCCTACAATGAGCAGTTCTTC. Residues: CASYGSSYNEQFF.

The chain employs TRBV15 and TRBJ2-3; 11 nucleotides match TRBD2. The V gene's germline CDR1 is LNHNV and CDR2 YYDKDF (reference sequence). CDR3 length: 18 amino acids. The J segment lost 0 bases and the V segment lost 0 bases, leaving 5 bases of the junction unmatched. The CDR3 bases are TGTGCCACCAGCAGAGAAGGTCCTAGCGGGAGGAGCACAGATACGCAGTATTTT. Translated: CATSREGPSGRSTDTQYF.

V usage is TRBV6-2 or TRBV6-3 and J usage is TRBJ1-5, with D uncertain. This CDR3 comprises 15 residues. Germline CDR1 and CDR2: MNHEY and SVGEGT. The V and J ends lost 6 bases and 2 bases respectively, with 14 bases between them. CDR3 nucleotide sequence: TGTGCCAGCAGGTACAGAAATATAGGCAATCAGCCCCAGCATTTT. Amino acid sequence: CASRYRNIGNQPQHF.

This clonotype was seen at least ten times. The chain joins TRBV27 to TRBJ2-7; 11 bases agree with TRBD2. CDR1 and CDR2 (germline): MNHEY, SMNVEV (reference sequence). This CDR3 is built from 15 residues. The junction had 8 bases not matched to a gene; V was cut back by 4 bases and J by 6 bases. The DNA of the CDR3 is TGTGCCAGCAGTTCATCTAGCGGGAGGCTGGTCGAGCAGTACTTC. This translates into CASSSSSGRLVEQYF.

The chain uses TRBV2 and TRBJ2-7; 9 bases are shared with TRBD2. V lost 1 base and J lost 0; bases outside the gene matches: 13. From germline, CDR1 is SNHLY and CDR2 FYNNEI. This CDR3 comprises 19 residues. CDR3: CASSEGISGGYKHSYEQYF. CDR3 in DNA: TGTGCCAGCAGTGAAGGAATTAGCGGGGGCTACAAACACTCCTACGAGCAGTACTTC.

This clonotype was observed a few times. This sequence joins TRBV20-1 and TRBJ2-3; perhaps TRBD2 as D (5 bases). CDR1 is DFQATT, CDR2 SNEGSKA, per germline (reference sequence). Trimming shortened V by 5 bases and J by 2 bases, and 14 bases separated the two germline ends. The CDR3 sequence is 14 residues long. The CDR3 DNA reads as TGCAGTGCTGTCGTTAGCGTTATCACAGATACGCAGTATTTT. Protein sequence: CSAVVSVITDTQYF.

This clonotype has a count of ten or more. This CDR3 reads CASRYTRAGLNSPLHF. CDR3 nucleotides: TGCGCCAGCAGGTACACGCGCGCAGGGTTGAATTCACCCCTCCACTTT. The genes are TRBV5-1 and TRBJ1-6; weak D call: TRBD1 (5 bases). The CDR3 runs to 16 residues. V was shortened by 5 bases and J by 7 bases, with 19 bases between the two germline ends. CDR1 SGHRS and CDR2 YFSETQ come from the germline V gene.

A few counts support this clonotype. This chain links TRBV24-1 with TRBJ2-3; D gene unclear. Trimming left V 0 bases short and J 0 bases short, with 18 bases between. The germline V gene has CDR1 KGHDR and CDR2 SFDVKD. The CDR3 spans 19 residues. CDR3 coding DNA: TGTGCCACCAGTGATTTGAGGCGCGCCGGCAAAACTAGCACAGATACGCAGTATTTT. This translates into CATSDLRRAGKTSTDTQYF.

This clonotype appeared a few times. The rearrangement uses TRBV5-1 and TRBJ2-1; the match to TRBD2 covers 9 bases. CDR1 is SGHRS and CDR2 is YFSETQ in the germline V gene. The CDR3 is 19 amino acids. V was pared by 5 bases and J by 8 bases, with 23 bases of the junction left unmatched. The CDR3 DNA is TGCGCCAGCAGACCCGGGCAGTCTGTTGCGGGAGGGCCGCGTTATGAGCAGTTCTTC. Amino acids: CASRPGQSVAGGPRYEQFF. The variable domain in full, completed from reference TRBV5-1 and TRBJ2-1, reads KAGVTQTPRYLIKTRGQQVTLSCSPISGHRSVSWYQQTPGQGLQFLFEYFSETQRNKGNFPGRFSGRQFSNSRSEMNVSTLELGDSALYLCASRPGQSVAGGPRYEQFFGPGTRLTVL.

This clonotype was counted between two and nine times. This chain links TRBV27 with TRBJ2-3; 15 bases are a match to TRBD2. Germline assignment: CDR1 MNHEY and CDR2 SMNVEV (reference sequence). V trimming: 8 bases; J trimming: 6 bases; junction bases outside the gene matches: 0. CDR3 length: 13 amino acids. This CDR3 reads CASGLAGGDTQYF. DNA for the CDR3: TGTGCCAGCGGACTAGCGGGAGGGGATACGCAGTATTTT.

This clonotype showed up many times. The V gene is TRBV4-3, the J gene TRBJ2-7, with TRBD1 as a possible D gene (6 bases). Germline CDR1 is LGHNA and CDR2 is YSLEER. This CDR3 is built from 14 residues. V was clipped by 3 bases and J by 3 bases, with 12 bases between them. The CDR3 DNA reads TGCGCCAGCAGCCATAGTTACAGGGTCTACGAGCAGTACTTC. Translation gives CASSHSYRVYEQYF.

In its sample, this clonotype was seen a few times. The chain combines TRBV5-1 with TRBJ2-1, with 11 bases that match TRBD2. J lost 9 bases, V lost 0 bases, and 5 bases had no gene match. The CDR3 has 15 amino acids. The germline V gene has CDR1 SGHRS and CDR2 YFSETQ. CDR3 sequence (DNA): TGCGCCAGCAGCTTGGGCTCTAGCGGGAGGTTTGAGCAGTTCTTC. Protein sequence: CASSLGSSGRFEQFF. Complete variable domain (other parts from reference TRBV5-1 and TRBJ2-1): KAGVTQTPRYLIKTRGQQVTLSCSPISGHRSVSWYQQTPGQGLQFLFEYFSETQRNKGNFPGRFSGRQFSNSRSEMNVSTLELGDSALYLCASSLGSSGRFEQFFGPGTRLTVL.

This clonotype has more than one count but fewer than ten. This chain joins TRBV28 and TRBJ2-1; 10 nucleotides match TRBD2. Germline CDR1 and CDR2: MDHEN and SYDVKM. The CDR3 sequence is 14 residues long. The ends lost 5 bases at V and 9 bases at J; junction bases unmatched: 7. The CDR3 reads CASSTRTSGPEQFF. As DNA, the CDR3 is TGTGCCAGCAGTACCCGGACTAGCGGACCTGAGCAGTTCTTC.

In this sample, this clonotype turned up a few times. This chain joins TRBV6-9 and TRBJ2-7; TRBD2 matches at 10 bases. The CDR3 runs to 15 residues. Germline V gene sequence: CDR1 MNHGY, CDR2 SVAAGI. The junction had 8 bases not matched to a gene; V was cut back by 8 bases and J by 1 base. Here the CDR3 reads CASRGLAGVSYEQYF. The DNA of the CDR3 is TGTGCCAGCCGAGGGCTAGCGGGAGTGTCCTACGAGCAGTACTTC.

This clonotype was counted a few times. This chain joins TRBV30 and TRBJ2-7; no definite D call. Trimming stripped 3 bases from V and 5 bases from J, with 8 bases between. Germline V gene data show CDR1 as GTSNPN and CDR2 as SVGIG (reference sequence). This CDR3 contains 11 residues. The CDR3 DNA sequence: TGTGCCTGGAGGGCTTTTGACGAGCAGTACTTC. Its translation: CAWRAFDEQYF.

This clonotype appeared many times. The chain is built from TRBV4-3 and TRBJ2-2, with D possibly TRBD1 on 6 matching bases. The CDR3 runs 16 residues. Germline CDR1 is LGHNA and CDR2 is YSLEER. The V end lost 0 bases, the J end lost 2 bases, and 10 bases lay between the germline ends. CDR3 protein: CASSQEPQGNTGELFF. The CDR3 nucleotides read TGCGCCAGCAGCCAAGAACCACAGGGCAACACCGGGGAGCTGTTTTTT.

The chain couples TRBV5-1 to TRBJ2-7; D may be TRBD2 (7 bases). Trimming removed 2 bases at V and 1 base at J, with 13 bases between. Germline V lookup: CDR1 SGHRS, CDR2 YFSETQ. The CDR3 runs 15 residues. CDR3 residues: CASSFSRGASYEQYF. The CDR3 bases are TGCGCCAGCAGCTTTTCCCGGGGGGCGTCCTACGAGCAGTACTTC.

In its sample, this clonotype was seen a few times. V gene TRBV24-1 combines with J gene TRBJ2-5; D remains ambiguous. The CDR3 covers 12 residues. Trimming left V 3 bases short and J 6 bases short, with 7 bases between. Germline CDR1 and CDR2: KGHDR and SFDVKD. This CDR3 is CATSDNVKTQYF. The CDR3 bases are TGTGCCACCAGTGATAATGTGAAGACCCAGTACTTC.

This clonotype came up a few times. The J gene is TRBJ2-7, the V gene TRBV29-1; 12 positions match TRBD2. J lost 0 bases, V lost 6 bases, and 3 bases had no gene match. The CDR3 is 14 residues long. Germline values: CDR1 SQVTM, CDR2 ANQGSEA. The CDR3 loop reads CSVGTSGFSYEQYF. Here the CDR3 DNA reads TGCAGCGTCGGGACTAGCGGGTTCTCCTACGAGCAGTACTTC.

This clonotype has a handful of counts. The chain's CDR3 is CASTRTGLAGITDTQYF. The CDR3 DNA reads as TGTGCCAGCACCCGAACCGGACTAGCGGGAATCACAGATACGCAGTATTTT. V is TRBV12-3 or TRBV12-4 and J is TRBJ2-3; 12 bases line up with TRBD2. Losses at the gene ends were 7 bases for V and 2 bases for J; bases not matched to a gene: 10. CDR3 size: 17 residues.

This clonotype was detected only a few times. CDR3 nucleotides: TGTGCCAGCAGTTTGGGACTAGGGAATTACGAGCAGTACTTC. Protein: CASSLGLGNYEQYF. The chain links TRBV27 to TRBJ2-7; 8 bases are a match to TRBD2. The junction had 5 bases not matched to a gene; V was cut back by 3 bases and J by 4 bases. CDR3 length equals 14 residues. In germline, CDR1 is MNHEY, CDR2 SMNVEV (reference sequence).

V gene TRBV20-1 combines with J gene TRBJ1-1; 7 bases match TRBD1. Germline CDR1 and CDR2: DFQATT and SNEGSKA (reference sequence). CDR3 length: 13 residues. With 7 bases clipped from V and 6 bases from J, the junction kept 11 bases outside the gene matches. The CDR3 coding sequence is TGCAGTGGGAGCGCAGGGACAGCAGCTGAAGCTTTCTTT. As protein: CSGSAGTAAEAFF.

This clonotype was seen at least ten times. CDR3 loop: CASSIAGGPTSTDTQYF. In DNA, the CDR3 is TGTGCCAGCAGTATAGCGGGAGGGCCTACTAGCACAGATACGCAGTATTTT. V and J are TRBV28 and TRBJ2-3, with TRBD2 matching 11 bases. This CDR3 has 17 residues. Germline loops: CDR1 MDHEN, CDR2 SYDVKM. Losses at the gene ends were 5 bases for V and 0 bases for J; bases not matched to a gene: 7.